Listed below are T cell receptor beta chains from one sample, sequenced in a study of T cells after yellow fever vaccination. TCRdb itself ran the 5' RACE reads through MiXCR, one entry per CDR3 protein. Among roughly 62,000 distinct CDR3 sequences, more than 5.5% were seen once, and the ten largest hold around 44%. The sample consisted of CD8+ T cells sorted from PBMCs, taken on the day of the first yellow fever vaccination. All receptors derive from a man between 18 and 35 years old who received the YFV17D yellow fever vaccine. Both conserved end residues are trimmed from each CDR3.

TRBV3-1,ASSQGALGTEAF
TRBV4-1,ASSQVLGGDTGELF
TRBV7-9,ASSLPDSGANVLT
TRBV27,ASQWGGTPYEQY
TRBV29-1,SVPGLPSDGQF
TRBV7-9,ASSLPDGFYGYT
TRBV7-3,ASSSGPGGANVLT
TRBV4-2,ASIGQGAYTEAF
TRBV7-6,ASSLAVHNEQF
TRBV3-1,ASSPFHNEQF
TRBV20-1,SMTGGLSYNEQF
TRBV4-3,ASSQDRGRYNEQF
TRBV25-1,ASSQGIEQF
TRBV10-3,AISVGGQPYEQY
TRBV4-2,ASSEGNLAIGNEQF
TRBV12-3/TRBV12-4,ASSESGLYEKLF
TRBV7-9,ASSPGTSGGRADTQY
TRBV29-1,SVGRGEKLF
TRBV5-4,ASSFKGWTDGYT
TRBV4-1,ASRGKRGNTGELF
TRBV20-1,VGSGTGGGKVTEAF
TRBV7-9,ASSFTGVEAF
TRBV5-1,ASSPGTYEQY
TRBV7-9,ASSLRSWGEQY
TRBV29-1,SVDQPGLAENNEQF
TRBV7-9,ASSLAGPQETQY
TRBV7-9,ASTGLGYGYT
TRBV24-1,ATSDRGTVNTGELF
TRBV4-3,ASSYRLAQETQY
TRBV5-1,ASTKEEYTEAF
TRBV4-3,ASSQASGAAGELF
TRBV12-3/TRBV12-4,ASSGRERGTYQETQY
TRBV19,ASVRRGNQPQH
TRBV27,ASSLGPRQETQY
TRBV6-5,AGSKSGDSPLH
TRBV6-6,ASSVGGRETQY
TRBV6-5,ASSLTRAGANVLT
TRBV5-4,ASSRGTGGLSETQY
TRBV5-1,ASSGDSRRDTQY
TRBV5-1,ASSLPDGANTGELF
TRBV13,ASSFKGETQY
TRBV15,ATSREIWGSET
TRBV7-3,ASSLNAGREQETQY
TRBV4-3,ASSHAYPGQSYNEQF
TRBV4-3,ASSQDRVSNQPQH
TRBV5-1,ASSLNTDTQY
TRBV5-4,ASSLEAGAREQY
TRBV7-8,ASSLLAGGLQETQY
TRBV7-9,ASSQTGTDEKLF
TRBV13,ASSLTGGGNTEAF
TRBV30,AWIRPQGKNGYT
TRBV20-1,SALPHRGRVTDTQY
TRBV28,ASEATGGYGYT
TRBV10-3,AISPEVRHNEQF
TRBV11-3,ASSPRRGSYNEQF
TRBV12-3/TRBV12-4,ASSLGGGAGDEQF
TRBV2,ASARSMLSEQF
TRBV30,AWSAPPGESYYGYT